This T cell receptor beta chain was identified during a study of naive and memory T cell subsets. Two oligonucleotides, mixed equimolar, formed the beta constant-region primer covering TRBC1 and TRBC2. The ligated cDNA underwent four PCR rounds using SP2 and nested alpha and beta constant-region primers. TCRdb analysed the UMI-ligation and nested PCR reads with MiXCR anew, one entry per CDR3 protein. The sample holds 150,000 or so distinct CDR3 sequences, about 20% seen once. This clonotype was seen more than once but under ten times. Antigen unknown. Four subsets defined by CD45RA and CD27 were sorted after CD3, CD4, CD8 and live/dead staining. Whole-study results and caveats: Especially in CD8 cells, naive repertoires contained a few larger clonotypes, possibly CD45RA-re-expressing memory cells.

The CDR3 is 14 residues long. V was clipped by 0 bases and J by 4 bases, with 9 bases between them. From germline, CDR1 is MNHEY and CDR2 SVGEGT. Material for sequencing was naive CD4+ T cells from blood. This receptor was identified in a human donor in good health. The chain has TRBV6-2 or TRBV6-3 and TRBJ1-1; D call uncertain. As DNA, the CDR3 is TGTGCCAGCAGTTACTCGGCAGTGATCACTGAAGCTTTCTTT. Translating gives CASSYSAVITEAFF.